This TCR beta chain was recorded in a study of control samples from healthy donors and cancer patients. The table came from immunoSEQ multiplex PCR; TCRdb's copy has only in-frame clones and leaves some out. Of about 54,000 clones listed, around 95% are singletons. Germline CDR1 WSHSY, CDR2 SAAADI. The CDR3 consists of 15 residues. Losses at the gene ends were 6 bases for V and 3 bases for J; bases not matched to a gene: 6. The specimen was blood. This sequence was found in a woman aged 25 to 45 in good health. V is TRBV10-2 and J is TRBJ1-5; 9 positions agree with TRBD1. CDR3 nucleotides: TGCGCCAGCAGGGCGACAGGGGGGGACAATCAGCCCCAGCATTTT. Protein: CASRATGGDNQPQHF.